The 16 T cell receptor beta chains reported below all come from one sample, sequenced in a study of T cell responses to AZD1222 COVID-19 vaccine. The table came from immunoSEQ multiplex PCR; TCRdb's copy has only in-frame clones and leaves some out. This sample has 100,000 or so clones, with approximately 90% found just once. The sequencing used peripheral blood, collected on day 0 of AZD1222 vaccination. The source is an adult in good health.

The chain joins TRBV25-1 to TRBJ1-6; TRBD1 is a possible D gene (6 bases). The CDR3 has 13 amino acids. Germline CDR1 and CDR2: MGHDK and SYGVNS. V lost 10 bases and J 7 bases, leaving 14 bases between the germline ends. CDR3 protein: CATLDSFNSPLHF. DNA for the CDR3: TGTGCCACCTTGGACAGTTTCAATTCACCCCTCCACTTT.

The chain couples TRBV18 to TRBJ1-4; D possibly corresponds to TRBD1 (5 bases). The germline CDR1 and CDR2 sequences are KGHSH and LQKENI. Trimming removed 0 bases at V and 6 bases at J, with 11 bases between. This CDR3 is built from 15 residues. The CDR3 sequence: CASSPPQGVYEKLFF. The CDR3 nucleotides read TGTGCCAGCTCACCACCCCAGGGAGTATATGAAAAACTGTTTTTT.

CDR3 nucleotide sequence: TGTGCCAGCAGTGAGATAGGACTATTCTCCTACAATGAGCAGTTCTTC. Translation gives CASSEIGLFSYNEQFF. The rearrangement joins TRBV6-1 to TRBJ2-1; a possible D gene is TRBD2 (6 bases). V was pared by 3 bases and J by 0 bases, with 12 bases between. The CDR3 is made up of 16 amino acids. Germline V gives CDR1 MNHNS, CDR2 SASEGT.

The V gene is TRBV19, the J gene TRBJ1-2; perhaps TRBD1 as D (5 bases). This CDR3 has 14 residues. Trimming removed 4 bases from V and 2 bases from J, with 11 bases in between. CDR1 is LNHDA and CDR2 is SQIVND in the germline V gene (reference sequence). The DNA of the CDR3 is TGTGCCAGTAGTAGGGGCGGGGAGAACTATGGCTACACCTTC. It codes for CASSRGGENYGYTF.

The CDR3 here is CASSLTLRWANEQFF. DNA of the CDR3: TGTGCCAGCAGCTTAACGCTCCGCTGGGCAAATGAGCAGTTCTTC. V usage is TRBV7-6 and J usage is TRBJ2-1; D is unclear. The V end was cut by 2 bases, the J end by 7 bases, with 15 bases between. The CDR3 covers 15 residues. The germline V gene has CDR1 SGHVS and CDR2 FNYEAQ.

The V call is TRBV4-2, the J call TRBJ1-1; TRBD1 matches 7 bases. The V and J ends lost 4 bases and 6 bases, in that order; junction bases with no gene match: 8. The CDR3 runs to 14 residues. Germline lookup yields CDR1 LGHNA and CDR2 YNFKEQ. The chain's CDR3 is CASSLRGTVAEAFF. CDR3 coding DNA: TGTGCCAGCAGCCTTAGAGGGACAGTGGCTGAAGCTTTCTTT.

The chain is built from TRBV7-9 and TRBJ2-3; 8 bases match TRBD2. The V gene's germline CDR1 is SEHNR and CDR2 FQNEAQ (reference sequence). J gave up 0 bases and V 4 bases, and 12 bases lay outside the gene matches. The CDR3 has 18 amino acids. Here the CDR3 DNA reads TGTGCCAGCAGCTCCCCAGCGGGGGATCCTTCTAGCACAGATACGCAGTATTTT. It translates to CASSSPAGDPSSTDTQYF. Full variable domain (outside the CDR3, taken from reference TRBV7-9 and TRBJ2-3): DTGVSQNPRHKITKRGQNVTFRCDPISEHNRLYWYRQTLGQGPEFLTYFQNEAQLEKSRLLSDRFSAERPKGSFSTLEIQRTEQGDSAMYLCASSSPAGDPSSTDTQYFGPGTRLTVL.

This chain connects TRBV7-2 to TRBJ2-6; TRBD1 matches at 7 bases. Germline V lookup: CDR1 SGHTA, CDR2 FQGNSA. The CDR3 contains 15 residues. V lost 4 bases and J lost 1; bases outside the gene matches: 1. The DNA of the CDR3 is TGTGCCAGCAGCTACAGGGGTTCTGGGGCCAACGTCCTGACTTTC. Amino acid sequence: CASSYRGSGANVLTF.

V and J are TRBV7-3 and TRBJ2-7; D might be TRBD1 (5 bases). Germline CDR1 and CDR2: SGHTA and FQGTGA. Trimming stripped 4 bases from V and 0 bases from J, with 7 bases between. The CDR3 covers 13 residues. The CDR3 nucleotides read TGTGCCAGCAGCTACAGGATCTCCTACGAGCAGTACTTC. Its protein is CASSYRISYEQYF.

The rearrangement links TRBV7-8 to TRBJ1-1; D gene ambiguous. This CDR3 is built from 14 residues. Between the trimmed V and J ends, which lost 1 base and 3 bases, there was a span of 9 bases. CDR1 and CDR2 (germline): SGHVS, FQNEAQ. CDR3 nucleotide sequence: TGTGCCAGCAGCTTAGATTTCGGGGACACTGAAGCTTTCTTT. Its protein is CASSLDFGDTEAFF.

The chain employs TRBV18 and TRBJ2-5; weak D call: TRBD2 (5 bases). CDR3 length: 15 residues. V was cut by 6 bases and J by 1 base, with 15 bases left in between. Germline assignment: CDR1 KGHSH and CDR2 LQKENI. In DNA, the CDR3 is TGTGCCAGCTCTCCCAAGGGCGGACTCCAAGAGACCCAGTACTTC. Protein sequence: CASSPKGGLQETQYF.

This clone was counted between two and nine times. The J gene is TRBJ2-7, the V gene TRBV27, with 9 bases matching TRBD1. Per germline, CDR1 MNHEY and CDR2 SMNVEV (reference sequence). The length of the CDR3 is 13 residues. V was clipped by 8 bases and J by 1 base; unmatched bases: 3. CDR3 nucleotides: TGTGCCAGCGGGACAGGGATTTCCTACGAGCAGTACGTC. Translation: CASGTGISYEQYV.

The J gene is TRBJ1-5, the V gene TRBV4-1; TRBD1 agrees at 7 bases. The CDR3 consists of 19 residues. Germline CDR1 is MGHRA and CDR2 is YSYEKL. V dropped 1 base and J dropped 4; count of bases not matched to a gene: 16. The CDR3 region has the DNA TGCGCCAGCAGCCAAGGGGGACAGCCGGGGTCTCTTCGTAATCAGCCCCAGCATTTT. This translates into CASSQGGQPGSLRNQPQHF.

The chain uses TRBV7-2 and TRBJ1-5, with 9 bases matching TRBD1. Germline V gene data show CDR1 as SGHTA and CDR2 as FQGNSA. Trimming at V came to 5 bases and at J to 5 bases, leaving 7 bases not matched to a gene. The CDR3 is 15 amino acids. CDR3 coding DNA: TGTGCCAGCAGCCATGCGGACAGGGGAGATCAGCCCCAGCATTTT. It translates to CASSHADRGDQPQHF.

The V and J genes are TRBV7-6 and TRBJ2-1; TRBD2 agrees at 11 bases. This CDR3 comprises 17 residues. Germline loops: CDR1 SGHVS, CDR2 FNYEAQ. With 1 base clipped from V and 6 bases from J, the junction kept 8 bases outside the gene matches. This CDR3 reads CASSLVLAGDPFNEQFF. CDR3 in DNA: TGTGCCAGCAGCTTAGTACTAGCGGGGGACCCCTTCAATGAGCAGTTCTTC.

J is TRBJ1-4 and V is TRBV5-6, with TRBD1 matching 8 bases. Looked up from germline, CDR1 is SGHDT and CDR2 is YYEEEE. The length of the CDR3 is 12 residues. V dropped 4 bases and J dropped 14; count of bases not matched to a gene: 7. CDR3 loop: CASSGQGMVLFF. In DNA form, the CDR3 reads TGTGCCAGCAGCGGACAGGGTATGGTCCTGTTTTTT.